The following is a TCR beta chain sequence with its context. Its antigen remains unidentified. Base qualities were left out, and no much larger clone turns up one base away. This sample stems from a study of control samples from healthy donors and cancer patients (dated by TCRdb to the early 2020s). The library was prepared using the immunoSEQ multiplex PCR assay. What TCRdb holds here is the immuneACCESS table cut down to in-frame rearrangements. Part of the clones is not present; checked against another copy, under half of the missing clones reflect an unresolved V gene, and the others are unexplained. The sample data list around 170,000 clones, and around 94% of these were observed just once. The ten biggest clones cover about 1.4% of the sample. The CDR3 spans 13 residues, from the cysteine through the phenylalanine. Just CDR3 DNA is preserved here, 39 bases in frame from base 1. Based on the germline V gene, the CDR1 and CDR2 sequences are KGHSH and LQKENI. The germline ends are 10 bases apart after V is trimmed by 3 bases and J by 4 bases.

Here the chain combines TRBV18 and TRBJ2-7, and possibly TRBD2, on 5 matching bases. Material: blood. The receptor was isolated from a man under 40 in good health. This receptor carries the CDR3 CASSPGSEYEQYF. The DNA sequence reads TGTGCCAGCTCACCGGGTAGCGAGTACGAGCAGTACTTC.